This T cell receptor (beta chain) was documented in a study of PD-L1 blockade in urothelial cancer. Study summary: Before enrollment, 0 to 3 chemotherapy regimens had been given to patients. Analyzed time points were 3 weeks (second dose) and 6 weeks after therapy began. Overall study results and limits: Sub-median blood TCR clonality before treatment predicted longer survival.

Here immunoSEQ multiplex PCR was the method, and the copy in TCRdb shows in-frame clones only, minus some. The sample shows some 41,000 clones, 83% of them seen only once. Indicated time point: peripheral blood 6 weeks after treatment start. A total of 1 to 8 samples per patient were collected pretreatment and on-treatment. Details on this clone: Its antigen is unidentified.

V lost 3 bases, J lost 9 bases, and 7 bases stayed unmatched. Looked up from germline, CDR1 is KGHSH and CDR2 is LQKENI. The CDR3 is made up of 13 amino acids. This chain uses TRBV18 with TRBJ1-1, with 7 bases that match TRBD1. Sample: PBMCs, taken around atezolizumab (anti-PD-L1) treatment. The receptor was isolated from a man aged 60 to 75 with urothelial cancer. This CDR3 is CASSPPEDRKAFF. For the CDR3, the DNA is TGTGCCAGCTCACCCCCGGAGGACAGGAAAGCTTTCTTT.